The 27 T cell receptor beta chains presented below share a single source sample, sequenced in a study of T-cell memory formation after mild COVID-19. TCRdb re-analysed the 5' RACE reads in MiXCR, keeping a single row per CDR3 protein. Altogether 450,000 to 700,000 distinct CDR3 sequences are present, about a sixth being singletons, with the ten largest covering about 11%. Material for sequencing was PBMCs or a T cell subset sorted from them (not recorded which). The receptors shown here come from an adult woman who had mild COVID-19 (a few samples of this study predate the infection). Cell type and time point are not known.

This clonotype came up a few times. This rearrangement joins TRBV5-4 to TRBJ2-5; TRBD2 is a possible D gene (6 bases). This CDR3 comprises 15 residues. V was shortened by 10 bases and J by 2 bases, with 21 bases between the two germline ends. CDR1 is SGHNT and CDR2 is YYREEE in the germline V gene (reference sequence). The CDR3 sequence is CAGGDGAALQETQYF. CDR3 DNA sequence: TGTGCCGGAGGGGATGGTGCAGCCCTACAAGAGACCCAGTACTTC. Variable domain in full (rest from reference TRBV5-4 and TRBJ2-5): ETGVTQSPTHLIKTRGQQVTLRCSSQSGHNTVSWYQQALGQGPQFIFQYYREEENGRGNFPPRFSGLQFPNYSSELNVNALELDDSALYLCAGGDGAALQETQYFGPGTRLLVL.

This clonotype appeared a few times. The rearrangement joins TRBV20-1 to TRBJ2-1; TRBD2 aligns across 10 bases. Germline CDR1 reads DFQATT; CDR2 reads SNEGSKA (reference sequence). CDR3 length: 14 residues. V shed 4 bases, J shed 4 bases, and the junction held 4 bases outside the gene matches. The CDR3 DNA is TGCAGTGCTAAAGGACTAGCGGATTACAATGAGCAGTTCTTC. Protein sequence: CSAKGLADYNEQFF.

The chain carries TRBV7-9 and TRBJ2-3; 10 bases align to TRBD2. CDR3 length: 16 amino acids. Per germline, CDR1 SEHNR and CDR2 FQNEAQ (reference sequence). V gave up 6 bases and J gave up 1 base; unmatched junction bases: 7. CDR3 nucleotides: TGTGCCAGCAGGGCGCTAGCGGGAGAGGGCACAGATACGCAGTATTTT. Amino acids: CASRALAGEGTDTQYF.

In its sample, this clonotype was seen a few times. The chain recombines TRBV11-2 with TRBJ2-2; D is undetermined. Trimming shortened V by 3 bases and J by 1 base, and 9 bases separated the two germline ends. This CDR3 spans 15 amino acids. CDR1 and CDR2 (germline): SGHAT, FQNNGV. CDR3 bases: TGTGCCAGCAGCTTTGAGACCTGGAACACCGGGGAGCTGTTTTTT. Translation: CASSFETWNTGELFF.

This chain links TRBV5-1 with TRBJ1-1, with a tentative D call TRBD1 (5 bases). The length of the CDR3 is 16 residues. V dropped 3 bases and J dropped 1 base, with 16 bases sitting between them. The V gene's germline CDR1 is SGHRS and CDR2 YFSETQ. CDR3 DNA sequence: TGCGCCAGCAGCTCCCCCCGGACACTTTCGAACACTGAAGCTTTCTTT. Translation gives CASSSPRTLSNTEAFF.

This rearrangement joins TRBV30 to TRBJ1-1; unclear D gene. V was shortened by 2 bases and J by 6 bases, with 16 bases between the two germline ends. Germline V gene sequence: CDR1 GTSNPN, CDR2 SVGIG (reference sequence). There are 14 residues in the CDR3. The CDR3 DNA reads TGTGCCTGGAGTACCACTCTGGGGAGCGCTGAAGCTTTCTTT. Protein sequence: CAWSTTLGSAEAFF.

The CDR3, as DNA: TGTGCCAGCAGGCGAGCCGGGACAGCCCAGTTCTTC. Translating it yields CASRRAGTAQFF. This sequence joins TRBV6-5 and TRBJ2-1, with 7 bases matching TRBD1. Per the germline V gene, CDR1 is MNHEY and CDR2 is SVGAGI. The CDR3 is 12 amino acids. J lost 13 bases, V lost 6 bases, and 9 bases had no gene match.

DNA for the CDR3: TGTGCCAGCAGCGTAGGGGCCGCCCCTCACAATGAGCAGTTCTTC. Amino acid sequence: CASSVGAAPHNEQFF. This sequence joins TRBV9 and TRBJ2-1; D is ambiguous. Germline CDR1 and CDR2: SGDLS and YYNGEE. Trimming removed 0 bases at V and 5 bases at J, with 12 bases between. This CDR3 contains 15 residues.

The chain has TRBV6-5 and TRBJ2-1; D is possibly TRBD1 (5 bases). Germline values: CDR1 MNHEY, CDR2 SVGAGI. The CDR3 is made up of 14 amino acids. Trimming cost V 5 bases and J 5 bases, with 13 bases left between them. CDR3 DNA sequence: TGTGCCAGCAGTCGGACACGTGGGGACAATGAGCAGTTCTTC. As protein: CASSRTRGDNEQFF.

The V and J genes are TRBV9 and TRBJ2-7; TRBD1 matches at 8 bases. V gave up 1 base and J gave up 5 bases; unmatched junction bases: 11. From germline, CDR1 is SGDLS and CDR2 YYNGEE. The CDR3 contains 16 residues. Here the CDR3 reads CASSVQQGARMDEQYF. The CDR3 coding sequence is TGTGCCAGCAGCGTACAGCAGGGGGCTCGAATGGACGAGCAGTACTTC. Using reference TRBV9 and TRBJ2-7 for the parts outside the CDR3, the full variable domain is DSGVTQTPKHLITATGQRVTLRCSPRSGDLSVYWYQQSLDQGLQFLIQYYNGEERAKGNILERFSAQQFPDLHSELNLSSLELGDSALYFCASSVQQGARMDEQYFGPGTRLTVT.

This clonotype showed up just a few times. The V gene is TRBV12-3 or TRBV12-4, the J gene TRBJ2-3; D not resolved. CDR3 length equals 14 residues. V was clipped by 3 bases and J by 5 bases, with 12 bases between them. CDR3 loop: CASSFLPPGDTQYF. The CDR3 DNA reads TGTGCCAGCAGTTTTCTTCCCCCCGGAGATACGCAGTATTTT.

V and J are TRBV20-1 and TRBJ2-5; weak D call: TRBD2 (5 bases). Germline-derived CDR1 and CDR2 are DFQATT and SNEGSKA (reference sequence). V was pared by 2 bases and J by 1 base, with 14 bases between. The length of the CDR3 is 15 residues. The CDR3 loop reads CSARPAPGSQETQYF. The CDR3, as DNA: TGCAGTGCTAGACCGGCCCCGGGGTCCCAAGAGACCCAGTACTTC.

The chain's CDR3 is CSAARITGELFF. CDR3 coding DNA: TGCAGTGCTGCTAGAATCACCGGGGAGCTGTTTTTT. This rearrangement joins TRBV20-1 to TRBJ2-2; D call uncertain. Trimming took 5 bases from V and 4 from J, leaving 8 bases between them. Germline V gene lookup returns CDR1 DFQATT and CDR2 SNEGSKA (reference sequence). This CDR3 is 12 amino acids long.

This clonotype came up a few times. V gene TRBV12-3 or TRBV12-4 combines with J gene TRBJ2-5; tentative D call: TRBD1 (6 bases). Trimming pared 5 bases from V and 2 bases from J, leaving 21 bases between. CDR3 size: 17 residues. In nucleotides, the CDR3 is TGTGCCAGCAGTCGAAAGACGACAGGAGGAAATCAAGAGACCCAGTACTTC. Translating gives CASSRKTTGGNQETQYF.

The chain carries TRBV6-2 or TRBV6-3 and TRBJ2-1; a possible D gene is TRBD2 (5 bases). CDR3 length: 12 amino acids. Trimming removed 2 bases at V and 7 bases at J, with 6 bases between. CDR1 is MNHEY and CDR2 is SVGEGT in the germline V gene. CDR3 bases: TGTGCCAGCAGTTACAGCGGTAATGAGCAGTTCTTC. It encodes CASSYSGNEQFF.

This clonotype was counted only a few times. DNA of the CDR3: TGCAGCCTCCGACAGGGGGGGAACACAGATACGCAGTATTTT. It codes for CSLRQGGNTDTQYF. This chain links TRBV29-1 with TRBJ2-3; TRBD1 matches at 9 bases. CDR3 size: 14 residues. The germline V gene encodes CDR1 SQVTM and CDR2 ANQGSEA. V was clipped by 8 bases and J by 2 bases; unmatched bases: 8.

The chain couples TRBV4-2 to TRBJ2-5; the D gene is possibly TRBD2 (6 bases). CDR3 length: 18 residues. V was trimmed by 2 bases and J by 4 bases, leaving 23 bases between them. From germline, CDR1 is LGHNA and CDR2 YNFKEQ. As DNA, the CDR3 is TGTGCCAGCAGCCAAAATCCGGGAACGCGGGAACCAAGAGAGACCCAGTACTTC. It yields the protein CASSQNPGTREPRETQYF.

This clonotype was counted between two and nine times. This rearrangement joins TRBV29-1 to TRBJ2-7; D is ambiguous. Trimming took off 5 bases at V and 0 bases at J, with 11 bases between the two ends. Looked up from germline, CDR1 is SQVTM and CDR2 is ANQGSEA. This CDR3 spans 13 amino acids. CDR3 residues: CSVFQDSSYEQYF. The CDR3, as DNA: TGCAGCGTTTTCCAGGATTCCTCCTACGAGCAGTACTTC.

This clonotype appeared a few times. This chain links TRBV4-1 with TRBJ2-1; TRBD2 matches 11 bases. This CDR3 spans 18 amino acids. V shed 0 bases, J shed 8 bases, and the junction held 12 bases outside the gene matches. Germline CDR1 and CDR2: MGHRA and YSYEKL. The CDR3 sequence is CASSQDYFGSGGAYEQFF. The DNA of the CDR3 is TGCGCCAGCAGCCAAGATTATTTTGGTAGCGGGGGGGCATATGAGCAGTTCTTC.

This clonotype was detected only a few times. The chain employs TRBV7-6 and TRBJ1-2, with TRBD1 as a possible D gene (5 bases). Germline CDR1 is SGHVS and CDR2 is FNYEAQ. Trimming removed 0 bases at V and 6 bases at J, with 11 bases between. The CDR3 has 14 amino acids. The CDR3 loop is CASSLAPGSDGYTF. CDR3 coding DNA: TGTGCCAGCAGCTTAGCTCCAGGGAGTGATGGCTACACCTTC. The full variable domain, completed using reference TRBV7-6 and TRBJ1-2, is GAGVSQSPRYKVTKRGQDVALRCDPISGHVSLYWYRQALGQGPEFLTYFNYEAQQDKSGLPNDRFSAERPEGSISTLTIQRTEQRDSAMYRCASSLAPGSDGYTFGSGTRLTVV.

This clonotype came up a few times. The genes are TRBV11-3 and TRBJ2-7, with 8 positions matching TRBD2. Trimming took 5 bases from V and 9 from J; bases not matched to a gene: 15. Germline lookup yields CDR1 SGHNT and CDR2 YENEEA. The CDR3 loop spans 15 amino acids. This chain's CDR3 is CASSPPGLGAGVQYF. DNA for the CDR3: TGTGCCAGCAGCCCACCGGGACTAGGGGCCGGTGTGCAGTACTTC.

The V call is TRBV3-1, the J call TRBJ2-3; possible D gene TRBD1, 5 bases. The CDR3 length is 15 residues. CDR1 and CDR2 (germline): LGHDT, YNNKEL (reference sequence). Trimming left V 1 base short and J 4 bases short, with 12 bases between. For the CDR3, the DNA is TGTGCCAGCAGCCAAGGAAACAGGAAAGCAGATACGCAGTATTTT. Translation gives CASSQGNRKADTQYF.

The chain combines TRBV12-3 or TRBV12-4 with TRBJ2-4, with D tentatively TRBD1 or TRBD2 (5 bases each). The V gene lost 10 bases and the J gene lost 2 bases, with 18 bases spanning the gap. CDR3 size: 15 residues. The CDR3 coding sequence is TGTGCCAACCGGGACCGAGATACGTCCAAAAACATTCAGTACTTC. Protein: CANRDRDTSKNIQYF.

In its sample, this clonotype was seen a few times. The chain combines TRBV25-1 with TRBJ1-3; 7 nucleotides line up with TRBD1. Looked up from germline, CDR1 is MGHDK and CDR2 is SYGVNS. Trimming took 4 bases from V and 0 from J; bases not matched to a gene: 3. The CDR3 length is 15 residues. The CDR3 DNA reads TGTGCCAGCAGTGTAGGACAGGTCTCTGGAAACACCATATATTTT. Its translation is CASSVGQVSGNTIYF.

The chain uses TRBV24-1 and TRBJ2-5; 9 bases are a match to TRBD1. The germline gives CDR1 KGHDR, CDR2 SFDVKD. The CDR3 length is 18 residues. Losses at the gene ends were 3 bases for V and 0 bases for J; bases not matched to a gene: 10. The CDR3 coding sequence is TGTGCCACCAGTGATCCAAACAGGGGGCGAACATACCAAGAGACCCAGTACTTC. Protein product: CATSDPNRGRTYQETQYF.

The chain couples TRBV20-1 to TRBJ1-2; D unresolved. The CDR3 is made up of 15 amino acids. Trimming took 5 bases from V and 4 from J, leaving 20 bases between them. Germline CDR1 and CDR2: DFQATT and SNEGSKA (reference sequence). CDR3 protein: CSAPNPSGLVYGYTF. CDR3 in DNA: TGCAGTGCTCCGAATCCGAGCGGGTTAGTCTATGGCTACACCTTC.

The chain combines TRBV4-1 with TRBJ2-3; 7 nucleotides align to TRBD2. The germline CDR1 and CDR2 sequences are MGHRA and YSYEKL. CDR3 length equals 16 residues. V was pared by 2 bases and J by 0 bases, with 5 bases of the junction left unmatched. CDR3 bases: TGCGCCAGCAGCCAACGGGGACTACATAGCACAGATACGCAGTATTTT. This encodes CASSQRGLHSTDTQYF.